This entry concerns a single T cell receptor (beta chain). The record originates from a study of blood T cell repertoires in COVID-19. The table came from immunoSEQ multiplex PCR; TCRdb's copy has only in-frame clones and leaves some out. Of approximately 150,000 clones in the sample, 88% are singletons; the top ten hold approximately 10%. The specimen was peripheral blood. This clonotype was sampled from a man aged 55 to 70 with active or convalescent COVID-19.

Here the CDR3 DNA reads TGCGCCAGCAGCCAGCGTGAGAGTAGAACAGATACGCAGTATTTT. It codes for CASSQRESRTDTQYF. This rearrangement joins TRBV4-1 to TRBJ2-3; D gene ambiguous. With 3 bases removed from V and 3 bases from J, the gap between germline ends came to 13 bases. The CDR3 consists of 15 residues. Germline CDR1 reads MGHRA; CDR2 reads YSYEKL.